Below are 27 T cell receptor beta chains sequenced from a single sample in a study. TCRdb processed the RT-PCR reads anew with MiXCR; each CDR3 protein has one entry. The sample carries about 700,000 distinct CDR3 sequences, 13% to 15% recorded once. The sample comprised memory CD4+ T cells from blood. These receptors all stem from a female donor in good health, serving as a healthy control.

This clonotype was counted many times. The chain links TRBV7-6 to TRBJ2-1, with D maybe TRBD2 (7 bases). The V end lost 6 bases, the J end lost 9 bases, and 15 bases lay between the germline ends. The CDR3 runs to 13 residues. Per the germline V gene, CDR1 is SGHVS and CDR2 is FNYEAQ. CDR3 amino acids: CASRGAGVSEQFF. CDR3 DNA sequence: TGTGCCAGCAGGGGGGCGGGGGTTAGTGAGCAGTTCTTC.

At least ten counts were recorded for this clonotype. This chain connects TRBV9 to TRBJ1-6; D ambiguous. CDR1 is SGDLS and CDR2 is YYNGEE in the germline V gene. The CDR3 contains 13 residues. Trimming left V 0 bases short and J 10 bases short, with 8 bases between. Here the CDR3 DNA reads TGTGCCAGCAGCGTAGTTGGTGGATCACCCCTCCACTTT. This codes for CASSVVGGSPLHF.

In this sample, this clonotype turned up a few times. The CDR3 coding sequence is TGTGCCAGCAGTCCATTCGCTGTGAGGACAGCGGGAACGGGGCAGTACTTC. It translates to CASSPFAVRTAGTGQYF. The chain employs TRBV12-3 or TRBV12-4 and TRBJ2-7; a possible D gene is TRBD2 (7 bases). The CDR3 loop spans 17 amino acids. Trimming took off 5 bases at V and 9 bases at J, with 29 bases between the two ends.

The rearrangement joins TRBV20-1 to TRBJ1-6, with 8 bases aligning to TRBD1. Germline-derived CDR1 and CDR2 are DFQATT and SNEGSKA (reference sequence). The CDR3 spans 15 residues. With V trimmed by 6 bases and J by 0 bases, 4 bases remained unmatched. CDR3 coding DNA: TGCAGTGCCACCGGACAGGGCTCCTATAATTCACCCCTCCACTTT. It is translated as CSATGQGSYNSPLHF.

This chain joins TRBV2 and TRBJ1-5, with D possibly matching TRBD1 (5 bases). Germline CDR1 SNHLY, CDR2 FYNNEI. The CDR3 is 14 residues long. The germline V and J ends were trimmed by 3 bases and 6 bases, with 12 bases remaining between them. In DNA, the CDR3 is TGTGCCAGCAGTGACGCCCAGGGAAGTCAGCCCCAGCATTTT. It encodes CASSDAQGSQPQHF. Complete variable domain (other parts from reference TRBV2 and TRBJ1-5): EPEVTQTPSHQVTQMGQEVILRCVPISNHLYFYWYRQILGQKVEFLVSFYNNEISEKSEIFDDQFSVERPDGSNFTLKIRSTKLEDSAMYFCASSDAQGSQPQHFGDGTRLSIL.

Many counts were recorded for this clonotype. V is TRBV7-9 and J is TRBJ1-1; 11 bases map to TRBD1. The CDR3 extends over 15 amino acids. Germline CDR1 SEHNR, CDR2 FQNEAQ (reference sequence). V was clipped by 5 bases and J by 7 bases; unmatched bases: 9. The CDR3 sequence is CASSDRTGGAGEAFF. The CDR3 DNA sequence: TGTGCCAGCAGCGACAGGACAGGGGGCGCGGGTGAAGCTTTCTTT.

The rearrangement links TRBV19 to TRBJ2-1; D possibly corresponds to TRBD2 (6 bases). The CDR3 has 15 amino acids. V was cut by 5 bases and J by 5 bases, with 16 bases left in between. Germline lookup yields CDR1 LNHDA and CDR2 SQIVND (reference sequence). CDR3 nucleotides: TGTGCCAGTAGTGAGACTAGACTTAGGGACAATGAGCAGTTCTTC. It translates to CASSETRLRDNEQFF.

The chain combines TRBV4-3 with TRBJ2-1, with D unresolved. This CDR3 has 16 residues. Germline V gene data show CDR1 as LGHNA and CDR2 as YSLEER. Trimming pared 1 base from V and 0 bases from J, leaving 10 bases between. The CDR3 sequence: CASSQAALSSYNEQFF. CDR3 nucleotide sequence: TGCGCCAGCAGCCAAGCGGCGCTGAGCTCCTACAATGAGCAGTTCTTC.

This clonotype was counted between two and nine times. V gene TRBV4-2 combines with J gene TRBJ2-7; 11 nucleotides align to TRBD2. There are 20 residues in the CDR3. Germline V gene sequence: CDR1 LGHNA, CDR2 YNFKEQ. V trimming: 0 bases; J trimming: 2 bases; junction bases outside the gene matches: 15. The CDR3 loop reads CASSQDSRQARLAGTYEQYF. The CDR3 DNA reads as TGTGCCAGCAGCCAAGATAGTCGGCAGGCCCGACTAGCGGGGACCTACGAGCAGTACTTC.

This clonotype was counted between two and nine times. The chain uses TRBV6-2 or TRBV6-3 and TRBJ2-3; the D gene is possibly TRBD2 (5 bases). CDR3 length: 13 amino acids. V was shortened by 8 bases and J by 3 bases, with 12 bases between the two germline ends. Germline assignment: CDR1 MNHEY and CDR2 SVGEGT. The CDR3 here is CASRWGETDTQYF. The CDR3 nucleotides are TGTGCCAGCCGGTGGGGAGAGACAGATACGCAGTATTTT.

The CDR3 here is CASSPKSTGGETQYF. In nucleotides, the CDR3 is TGTGCCAGCTCACCAAAATCGACAGGCGGAGAGACCCAGTACTTC. This chain uses TRBV18 with TRBJ2-5; D may be TRBD1 (6 bases). Germline V lookup: CDR1 KGHSH, CDR2 LQKENI. V was cut by 2 bases and J by 4 bases, with 14 bases left in between. The CDR3 extends over 15 amino acids.

This chain connects TRBV5-1 to TRBJ1-2, with TRBD1 as a possible D gene (5 bases). Trimming pared 2 bases from V and 3 bases from J, leaving 14 bases between. There are 15 residues in the CDR3. Germline-derived CDR1 and CDR2 are SGHRS and YFSETQ. CDR3 DNA: TGCGCCAGCAGCTTAAACCCGGGGCGGGACTATGGCTACACCTTC. This gives the protein CASSLNPGRDYGYTF. Supplemented by reference TRBV5-1 and TRBJ1-2, the full variable domain reads KAGVTQTPRYLIKTRGQQVTLSCSPISGHRSVSWYQQTPGQGLQFLFEYFSETQRNKGNFPGRFSGRQFSNSRSEMNVSTLELGDSALYLCASSLNPGRDYGYTFGSGTRLTVV.

The chain employs TRBV20-1 and TRBJ1-4, with 8 bases matching TRBD1. This CDR3 contains 15 residues. The germline V gene has CDR1 DFQATT and CDR2 SNEGSKA (reference sequence). The J segment lost 8 bases and the V segment lost 4 bases, leaving 12 bases of the junction unmatched. CDR3: CSATPSQGAREKLFF. The CDR3 DNA is TGCAGTGCTACCCCGAGCCAGGGGGCACGGGAAAAACTGTTTTTT.

This clonotype was observed a handful of times. This chain uses TRBV28 with TRBJ1-2; D gene ambiguous. V was shortened by 6 bases and J by 0 bases, with 8 bases between the two germline ends. Germline values: CDR1 MDHEN, CDR2 SYDVKM. This CDR3 has 13 amino acids. The CDR3 loop reads CASRWEANYGYTF. DNA of the CDR3: TGTGCCAGCAGATGGGAAGCTAACTATGGCTACACCTTC.

This clonotype was recorded at least ten times. This chain links TRBV12-3 or TRBV12-4 with TRBJ2-2; D uncertain. The CDR3 has 12 residues. V was clipped by 7 bases and J by 10 bases, with 13 bases between them. The CDR3 loop is CASNQETVELFF. CDR3 in DNA: TGTGCCAGCAACCAGGAAACTGTGGAGCTGTTTTTT.

The chain links TRBV20-1 to TRBJ2-3; TRBD2 aligns across 12 bases. J lost 5 bases, V lost 6 bases, and 9 bases had no gene match. Germline CDR1 is DFQATT and CDR2 is SNEGSKA (reference sequence). The CDR3 loop spans 15 amino acids. The CDR3 sequence: CSAYGASGGGDTQYF. The CDR3 DNA follows: TGCAGTGCCTACGGGGCTAGCGGGGGGGGAGATACGCAGTATTTT.

In its sample, this clonotype was seen many times. The V and J genes are TRBV7-9 and TRBJ2-1; D perhaps matches TRBD2 (6 bases). Germline V gives CDR1 SEHNR, CDR2 FQNEAQ (reference sequence). Trimming removed 1 base at V and 6 bases at J, with 16 bases between. The length of the CDR3 is 16 residues. The CDR3 loop reads CASSLETGVLINEQFF. The DNA for the CDR3 is TGTGCCAGCAGCTTAGAGACGGGGGTTTTAATCAATGAGCAGTTCTTC.

This clonotype came up a few times. The CDR3 protein is CAISVGQSNGELFF. The CDR3 nucleotides are TGTGCCATCAGTGTTGGACAGTCGAACGGGGAGCTGTTTTTT. The rearrangement uses TRBV10-3 and TRBJ2-2, with D possibly matching TRBD1 (6 bases). Trimming took 4 bases from V and 7 from J, leaving 13 bases between them. The CDR3 consists of 14 residues. Germline V gene sequence: CDR1 ENHRY, CDR2 SYGVKD.

Ten or more counts support this clonotype. V is TRBV10-3 and J is TRBJ2-7; D remains unclear. V was pared by 0 bases and J by 0 bases, with 9 bases between. The length of the CDR3 is 15 residues. Per germline, CDR1 ENHRY and CDR2 SYGVKD. CDR3 bases: TGTGCCATCAGTGAGTCGACTCTGGGCTCCTACGAGCAGTACTTC. Encoded protein: CAISESTLGSYEQYF.

This chain joins TRBV7-2 and TRBJ2-2, with TRBD1 matching over 7 bases. The CDR3 covers 16 residues. Trimming cost V 5 bases and J 5 bases; bases outside gene matches: 11. Germline V gene lookup returns CDR1 SGHTA and CDR2 FQGNSA. CDR3 sequence reads: CASSTRQGSSTGELFF. CDR3 in DNA: TGTGCCAGCAGCACTCGACAGGGTAGTTCGACCGGGGAGCTGTTTTTT.

The genes are TRBV28 and TRBJ2-3; D call uncertain. Germline-derived CDR1 and CDR2 are MDHEN and SYDVKM. This CDR3 spans 13 amino acids. Trimming shortened V by 10 bases and J by 2 bases, and 13 bases separated the two germline ends. CDR3 protein: CANKESTTDTQYF. The CDR3 DNA sequence: TGTGCCAACAAGGAGAGCACCACAGATACGCAGTATTTT.

The V gene is TRBV5-6, the J gene TRBJ2-5, with TRBD2 identical over 7 bases. The CDR3 extends over 15 amino acids. Trimming took 2 bases from V and 2 from J; bases not matched to a gene: 6. CDR1 is SGHDT and CDR2 is YYEEEE in the germline V gene. The CDR3 DNA follows: TGTGCCAGCAGCTTTTATCTAGCGGATCAAGAGACCCAGTACTTC. Amino acids: CASSFYLADQETQYF.

This clonotype has at least ten counts. The gene calls are TRBV7-2 and TRBJ1-2, with 9 bases lining up with TRBD1. With 5 bases clipped from V and 8 bases from J, the junction kept 6 bases outside the gene matches. The CDR3 runs to 13 residues. Germline V gene sequence: CDR1 SGHTA, CDR2 FQGNSA. CDR3 bases: TGTGCCAGCAGCACACGGACAGGGGAAGGCTACACCTTC. Translating it yields CASSTRTGEGYTF.

This clonotype was seen repeatedly, ten times or more. The gene calls are TRBV10-3 and TRBJ2-7, with 13 bases aligning to TRBD2. Germline CDR1 reads ENHRY; CDR2 reads SYGVKD. This CDR3 is built from 16 residues. V shed 5 bases, J shed 1 base, and the junction held 5 bases outside the gene matches. CDR3 nucleotides: TGTGCCATCAGTACCGGACTAGCGGGGGTTTCCTACGAGCAGTACTTC. Translation: CAISTGLAGVSYEQYF.

Comments on this clonotype: This may be a read error, as it is one base from a much larger clone. The chain carries TRBV7-2 and TRBJ2-7, with 7 bases identical to TRBD1. Germline lookup yields CDR1 SGHTA and CDR2 FQGNSA. The CDR3 covers 13 residues. The chain's CDR3 is CAISRRTGYEQYF. The CDR3 region has the DNA TGTGCCATCAGCCGTCGGACAGGCTACGAGCAGTACTTC.

This clonotype was recorded a few times. The chain couples TRBV6-5 to TRBJ2-5, with TRBD1 as a possible D gene (6 bases). CDR3 length: 17 residues. Germline V gene sequence: CDR1 MNHEY, CDR2 SVGAGI. V lost 2 bases and J 0 bases, leaving 16 bases between the germline ends. The CDR3 region has the DNA TGTGCCAGCAGTTACCAACAGGGACACCCGAACCAAGAGACCCAGTACTTC. Amino acids: CASSYQQGHPNQETQYF.

The genes are TRBV7-8 and TRBJ1-1; D not resolved. Germline V gives CDR1 SGHVS, CDR2 FQNEAQ. This CDR3 contains 14 residues. The V gene lost 5 bases and the J gene lost 0 bases, with 10 bases spanning the gap. In DNA, the CDR3 is TGTGCCAGCAGCCTTAGGGCACTGAACACTGAAGCTTTCTTT. It specifies CASSLRALNTEAFF. Variable domain in full (rest from reference TRBV7-8 and TRBJ1-1): GAGVSQSPRYKVAKRGQDVALRCDPISGHVSLFWYQQALGQGPEFLTYFQNEAQLDKSGLPSDRFFAERPEGSVSTLKIQRTQQEDSAVYLCASSLRALNTEAFFGQGTRLTVV.